These 5 T cell receptor beta chains were all obtained from the same sample, sequenced in a study of graft-versus-host responses after intestinal transplantation. TCRdb's copy holds only in-frame clones and misses some; the assay was immunoSEQ multiplex PCR. In the table there are about 21,000 clones, 55% to 65% of which are singletons. The starting material was alloreactive CD4+ T cells from a mixed lymphocyte reaction culture, obtained before intestinal transplant. Regarding subset: CFSE-low proliferating T cells sorted from roughly 6-day pre-transplant mixed lymphocyte reaction (GvH or HvG direction). These receptors were collected from a human patient who received an intestinal transplant.

This clone was detected only once. CDR3 nucleotides: TGTGCCTGGACCCGACAGGGATGGGGCTCCTACGAGCAGTACTTC. It is translated as CAWTRQGWGSYEQYF. This sequence joins TRBV30 and TRBJ2-7; 7 bases are a match to TRBD1. J was trimmed by 0 bases and V by 4 bases; bases with no gene match: 9. Germline V lookup: CDR1 GTSNPN, CDR2 SVGIG (reference sequence). The CDR3 is 15 amino acids.

V gene TRBV6-5 combines with J gene TRBJ1-2; D perhaps matches TRBD1 (6 bases). This CDR3 is built from 12 residues. Germline CDR1 MNHEY, CDR2 SVGAGI. Trimming removed 5 bases at V and 8 bases at J, with 12 bases between. The CDR3 DNA follows: TGTGCCAGCAGTCCCACAGGGCCCGGCTACACCTTC. Its protein product is CASSPTGPGYTF.

The J gene is TRBJ2-7, the V gene TRBV9; TRBD1 matches at 11 bases. Germline CDR1 is SGDLS and CDR2 is YYNGEE. Trimming removed 0 bases from V and 4 bases from J; junction bases left unmatched: 3. The CDR3 is 15 residues long. CDR3 in amino acids: CASSVGGTGGYEQYF. The CDR3, as DNA: TGTGCCAGCAGCGTAGGAGGGACAGGGGGTTACGAGCAGTACTTC.

This clone was detected a few times. V usage is TRBV5-1 and J usage is TRBJ2-1; 8 nucleotides agree with TRBD2. The junction had 16 bases not matched to a gene; V was cut back by 0 bases and J by 8 bases. In germline, CDR1 is SGHRS, CDR2 YFSETQ. There are 18 residues in the CDR3. The CDR3 coding sequence is TGCGCCAGCAGCTTGGCGTATCCGGCGGGGGGAAATTTCGATGAGCAGTTCTTC. It translates to CASSLAYPAGGNFDEQFF.

The genes are TRBV29-1 and TRBJ1-2; tentative D call: TRBD1 (5 bases). V lost 7 bases and J lost 4, with 10 bases in between. Germline loops: CDR1 SQVTM, CDR2 ANQGSEA. The CDR3 is 11 amino acids. CDR3 in amino acids: CSGGSSYGYTF. CDR3 sequence (DNA): TGCAGCGGGGGCAGTTCCTATGGCTACACCTTC.